Listed below are T cell receptor beta chains from one sample, sequenced in a study of T cell changes during pregnancy in multiple sclerosis. TCRdb's table, derived via immunoSEQ multiplex PCR, lists solely in-frame clones and lacks some. The sample has tens of thousands of clones; 93% are singletons. The sequencing here drew on peripheral blood, taken after pregnancy. Receptors were obtained from a female donor with multiple sclerosis, enrolled in a pregnancy study. The CDR3 runs from the conserved cysteine through the conserved F or W. A D gene is named only where the DNA matches it firmly. Clone size is stated in some rows and not others, as once, few, many or a class when expanded.

14	NA	TRBV19	TRBJ1-5	NA	CASSIQGSNQPQHF	TGTGCCAGTAGTATTCAGGGTAGCAATCAGCCCCAGCATTTT
17	once	TRBV7-9	TRBJ2-1	TRBD2	CASSNAETGLVYNEQFF	TGTGCCAGCAGCAACGCGGAGACGGGACTAGTCTACAATGAGCAGTTCTTC
11	NA	TRBV29-1	TRBJ2-7	NA	CSVVESYEQYF	TGCAGCGTTGTGGAGAGCTACGAGCAGTACTTC
14	NA	TRBV7-2	TRBJ1-1	TRBD1	CASSRHTGDTEAFF	TGTGCCAGCAGCCGACATACAGGGGATACTGAAGCTTTCTTT
13	NA	TRBV6-6	TRBJ1-1	NA	CASSYGRGTEAFF	TGTGCCAGCAGTTACGGCCGGGGAACTGAAGCTTTCTTT
16	NA	TRBV6-6	TRBJ2-1	TRBD2	CASSYPGTSVHNEQFF	TGTGCCAGCAGTTACCCCGGGACTAGCGTCCACAATGAGCAGTTCTTC
19	NA	TRBV5-1	TRBJ2-1	TRBD2	CASSLGLAVRLSSYNEQFF	TGCGCCAGCAGTTTGGGCCTAGCGGTAAGGTTAAGCTCCTACAATGAGCAGTTCTTC
18	NA	TRBV14	TRBJ1-4	TRBD1	CASSQYTGTGSVQEKLFF	TGTGCCAGCAGCCAGTACACCGGGACAGGGTCCGTCCAGGAAAAACTGTTTTTT
15	NA	TRBV27	TRBJ1-1	TRBD1	CASSDRGLGYTEAFF	TGTGCCAGCAGCGACAGGGGGCTGGGGTATACTGAAGCTTTCTTT
13	NA	TRBV5-1	TRBJ2-1	NA	CASSLVGPDEQFF	TGCGCCAGCAGCTTGGTTGGCCCCGATGAGCAGTTCTTC
11	NA	TRBV21-1	TRBJ2-3	NA	CASSTEVPQYF	TGTGCCAGCAGCACGGAGGTGCCGCAGTATTTT
14	NA	TRBV7-9	TRBJ2-1	NA	CASSFQQAYNEQFF	TGTGCCAGCAGCTTCCAACAAGCCTACAATGAGCAGTTCTTC
17	NA	TRBV2	TRBJ2-3	TRBD2	CAISSLAGGLSTDTQYF	TGTGCCATAAGTAGCCTAGCGGGAGGCCTGAGCACAGATACGCAGTATTTT
14	NA	TRBV4-1	TRBJ2-2	TRBD1	CASSQNRGPGELFF	TGCGCCAGCAGCCAAAACAGGGGGCCCGGGGAGCTGTTTTTT
16	NA	TRBV4-1	TRBJ2-7	TRBD1	CASSQGQGAPSYEQYF	TGCGCCAGCAGCCAAGGACAGGGGGCGCCCTCCTACGAGCAGTACTTC
12	NA	TRBV11-2	TRBJ1-4	NA	CASSLSGGELFF	TGTGCCAGCAGCCTCAGCGGGGGGGAACTGTTTTTT
20	NA	TRBV2	TRBJ2-1	TRBD2	CASRSFWASGSRSSYNEQFF	TGTGCCAGCAGATCCTTTTGGGCTAGCGGGAGTCGGAGCTCCTACAATGAGCAGTTCTTC
15	NA	TRBV4-1	TRBJ2-3	TRBD1	CASSQVGGRTDTQYF	TGCGCCAGCAGCCAAGTAGGGGGCCGCACAGATACGCAGTATTTT
13	NA	TRBV19	TRBJ1-1	NA	CASSSDSDTEAFF	TGTGCCAGTAGCTCCGACAGCGACACTGAAGCTTTCTTT
15	NA	TRBV4-3	TRBJ2-7	NA	CASSQETGLYYEQYF	TGCGCCAGCAGCCAAGAGACAGGCCTGTACTACGAGCAGTACTTC
13	once	TRBV11-2	TRBJ2-4	NA	CASSPGRVDIQYF	TGTGCCAGCAGCCCCGGCAGGGTTGACATTCAGTACTTC
17	NA	TRBV27	TRBJ2-5	TRBD1	CASSVVGAGGWGETQYF	TGTGCCAGCAGCGTGGTGGGGGCAGGGGGATGGGGAGAGACCCAGTACTTC
15	NA	TRBV18	TRBJ1-2	NA	CASSPSGQILYGYTF	TGTGCCAGCTCACCCAGTGGACAGATCCTCTATGGCTACACCTTC
15	NA	TRBV6-4	TRBJ2-3	NA	CASSRDKGSTDTQYF	TGTGCCAGCAGCCGGGATAAGGGCAGCACAGATACGCAGTATTTT